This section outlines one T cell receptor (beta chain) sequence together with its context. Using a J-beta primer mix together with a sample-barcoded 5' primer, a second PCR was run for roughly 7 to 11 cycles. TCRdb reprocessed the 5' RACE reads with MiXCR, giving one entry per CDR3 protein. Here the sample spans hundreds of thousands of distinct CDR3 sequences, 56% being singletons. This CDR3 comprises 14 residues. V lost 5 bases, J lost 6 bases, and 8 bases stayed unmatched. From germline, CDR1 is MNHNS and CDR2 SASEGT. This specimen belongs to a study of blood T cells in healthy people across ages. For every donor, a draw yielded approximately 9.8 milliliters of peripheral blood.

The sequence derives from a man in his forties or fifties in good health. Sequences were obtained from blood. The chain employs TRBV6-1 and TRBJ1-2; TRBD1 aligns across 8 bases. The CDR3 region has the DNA TGTGCCAGCAGTAAAACCCAGGGGGCAGATGGCTACACCTTC. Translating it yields CASSKTQGADGYTF.